The source of this T cell receptor (beta chain) is a study of STAT3 mutations in large granular lymphocyte leukemia. Study information: Roughly half the longitudinally sequenced T-LGLL patients had canonical STAT3 mutations.

For this clone: Its antigen is unidentified.

J gave up 4 bases and V 8 bases, and 4 bases lay outside the gene matches. There are 12 residues in the CDR3. CDR1 is MGHDK and CDR2 is SYGVNS in the germline V gene. Clones were read by immunoSEQ multiplex PCR, and TCRdb kept only the in-frame ones, dropping some. The repertoire holds 1,500 to 1,700 clones, with 72% as singletons. Study-level results: No sample exists from the first appearance of each clone. At least one immunodominant TCR beta clonotype appeared in every T-cell large granular lymphocyte leukemia patient. Some patients had dominant TCR clones larger than their STAT3 mutant burden.

The genes are TRBV25-1 and TRBJ2-7; 8 bases agree with TRBD2. This clonotype was sampled from a man between 50 and 59 years old with T-cell large granular lymphocyte leukemia. Some clones in this sample may be carry-over from other donors' samples. Sequencing was done on a sample of peripheral blood mononuclear cells. Written as DNA, the CDR3 is TGTGCCAGCTCGGGAGGGGGGTACGAGCAGTACTTC. Encoded protein: CASSGGGYEQYF.